This entry lists 9 T cell receptor beta chains sequenced from one sample in a study of blood T cell repertoires in COVID-19. Some clones are missing from TCRdb's copy, which holds only in-frame ones; the method was immunoSEQ multiplex PCR. The sample lists some 83,000 clones, about four fifths seen once, with 11% in the top ten. Sequencing was done on a sample of peripheral blood. Receptors were obtained from a man aged 50 or older with acute or convalescent COVID-19.

This clone was seen only once. CDR3 region: CASSIGTSGTYGEQFF. Written as DNA, the CDR3 is TGTGCCAGTAGTATAGGGACTAGCGGGACCTACGGGGAGCAGTTCTTC. The V call is TRBV19, the J call TRBJ2-1; 12 bases align to TRBD2. Trimming cost V 1 base and J 10 bases; bases outside gene matches: 8. The CDR3 contains 16 residues. The germline CDR1 and CDR2 sequences are LNHDA and SQIVND (reference sequence).

This rearrangement joins TRBV24-1 to TRBJ1-5, with a tentative D call TRBD1 (5 bases). Trimming pared 9 bases from V and 3 bases from J, leaving 14 bases between. This CDR3 comprises 14 residues. Germline V gene sequence: CDR1 KGHDR, CDR2 SFDVKD. The CDR3 DNA follows: TGTGCCACCGCGTCGACAGCGACCAATCAGCCCCAGCATTTT. Protein: CATASTATNQPQHF.

The chain recombines TRBV2 with TRBJ1-6; D gene unclear. CDR3 length: 14 residues. Germline V gene sequence: CDR1 SNHLY, CDR2 FYNNEI. The germline V and J ends were trimmed by 2 bases and 8 bases, with 10 bases remaining between them. The CDR3 sequence is CASSERVNYSPLHF. In DNA form, the CDR3 reads TGTGCCAGCAGTGAACGGGTTAACTATTCACCCCTCCACTTT.

This chain links TRBV4-1 with TRBJ1-3; D not certain. Trimming removed 0 bases at V and 5 bases at J, with 14 bases between. Germline V gives CDR1 MGHRA, CDR2 YSYEKL. The CDR3 loop spans 16 amino acids. The CDR3 here is CASSQEFGGRRNTIYF. The CDR3 DNA follows: TGCGCCAGCAGCCAAGAATTCGGCGGAAGAAGAAACACCATATATTTT.

CDR3 sequence: CASSFGTGGSEAFF. CDR3 coding DNA: TGTGCCAGCAGCTTCGGGACAGGGGGTTCTGAAGCTTTCTTT. This chain connects TRBV5-6 to TRBJ1-1; 11 nucleotides agree with TRBD1. Germline-derived CDR1 and CDR2 are SGHDT and YYEEEE. CDR3 length: 14 amino acids. Unmatched junction bases numbered 3, after V lost 2 bases and J lost 6 bases.

The J gene is TRBJ1-2, the V gene TRBV6-1, with 8 bases identical to TRBD1. Germline trimming cut 7 bases from V and 8 bases from J; bases unmatched to any gene: 9. Germline V gene sequence: CDR1 MNHNS, CDR2 SASEGT. There are 13 residues in the CDR3. In DNA, the CDR3 is TGTGCCAGCACCAATGACAGGGGCAGGGGCTACACCTTC. Its translation: CASTNDRGRGYTF.

This clone was found once. This chain links TRBV20-1 with TRBJ2-7; D ambiguous. CDR3 size: 11 residues. CDR1 and CDR2 from the germline V gene are DFQATT and SNEGSKA (reference sequence). The germline V and J ends were trimmed by 3 bases and 4 bases, with 7 bases remaining between them. For the CDR3, the DNA is TGCAGTGCTAGGTCCCAATACGAGCAGTACTTC. Residues: CSARSQYEQYF.

V gene TRBV11-3 combines with J gene TRBJ2-2; TRBD2 aligns across 15 bases. The CDR3 runs 19 residues. J lost 1 base, V lost 4 bases, and 7 bases had no gene match. Germline V gives CDR1 SGHNT, CDR2 YENEEA. The CDR3 DNA follows: TGTGCCAGCAGCTGGAAGGGACTAGCGGGAGGAATGAACACCGGGGAGCTGTTTTTT. Amino acid sequence: CASSWKGLAGGMNTGELFF.

The chain uses TRBV6-1 and TRBJ1-1, with 7 nucleotides matching TRBD1. Germline V CDR1 and CDR2: MNHNS, SASEGT. The J segment lost 0 bases and the V segment lost 3 bases, leaving 10 bases of the junction unmatched. The CDR3 totals 17 residues. The CDR3 nucleotides are TGTGCCAGCAGTGAGAAAGGTACAGGGGTCATGAACACTGAAGCTTTCTTT. This translates into CASSEKGTGVMNTEAFF.